This TCR beta chain was sequenced during a study of T-cell reconstitution after alpha-beta-depleted transplantation in children. Unique molecular identifiers featured in how the TCRbeta library was prepared. TCRdb itself ran the PCR reads through MiXCR, one entry per CDR3 protein. Among 600,000 or so distinct CDR3 sequences listed, approximately 22% were seen once. Points from the study as a whole: A year had passed since transplant, and T-cell counts and diversity by then came mostly from newly produced T cells. There were some patients whose high TCRbeta diversity at day 60 came from surviving recipient T cells and thymic progenitors. As was reported, about two months after transplant, alpha-beta T cells came from several hundred expanded graft clones.

This clonotype was picked up a small number of times. The antigen is undetermined. The sample consisted of PBMCs, mostly from graft donor cells, taken 360 days after TCRalphabeta/CD19-depleted stem cell transplant. This clonotype was sampled from a boy under three years old who had a stem cell transplant for acute myeloid leukemia, so the T cells may come from the graft donor.

The chain's CDR3 is CSFSGDSNEKLFF. CDR3 DNA: TGCAGCTTCTCCGGGGACAGTAATGAAAAACTGTTTTTT. J is TRBJ1-4 and V is TRBV29-1; TRBD1 matches at 7 bases. This CDR3 is 13 amino acids long. Germline CDR1 SQVTM, CDR2 ANQGSEA. V lost 8 bases, J lost 4 bases, and 7 bases stayed unmatched. Supplemented by reference TRBV29-1 and TRBJ1-4, the full variable domain reads SAVISQKPSRDICQRGTSLTIQCQVDSQVTMMFWYRQQPGQSLTLIATANQGSEATYESGFVIDKFPISRPNLTFSTLTVSNMSPEDSSIYLCSFSGDSNEKLFFGSGTQLSVL.